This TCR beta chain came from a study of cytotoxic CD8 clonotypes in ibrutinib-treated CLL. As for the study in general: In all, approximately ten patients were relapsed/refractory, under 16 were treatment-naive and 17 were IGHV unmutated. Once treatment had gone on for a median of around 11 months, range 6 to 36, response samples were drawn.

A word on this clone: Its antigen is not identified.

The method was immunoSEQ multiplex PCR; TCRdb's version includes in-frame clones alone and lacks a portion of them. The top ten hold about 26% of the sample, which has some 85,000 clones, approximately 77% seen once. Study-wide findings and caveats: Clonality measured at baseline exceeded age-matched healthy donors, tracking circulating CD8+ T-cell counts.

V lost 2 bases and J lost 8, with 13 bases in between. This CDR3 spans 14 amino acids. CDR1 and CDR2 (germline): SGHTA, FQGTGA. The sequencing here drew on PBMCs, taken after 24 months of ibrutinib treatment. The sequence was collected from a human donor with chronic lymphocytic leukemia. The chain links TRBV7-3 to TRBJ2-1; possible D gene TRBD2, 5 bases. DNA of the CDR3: TGTGCCAGCAGCTTAGGTGGTAGCGATTATGAGCAGTTCTTC. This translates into CASSLGGSDYEQFF.